Listed below are T cell receptor beta chains from one sample, sequenced in a study of identical twins. MiXCR, applied by TCRdb to the 5' RACE reads, yields one record per CDR3 protein. Among roughly 540,000 distinct CDR3 sequences listed, about 20% were seen once. Separately, the same data were catalogued under a study of T cells expressing NK-cell markers.

The source material was CD4+ T cells sorted from blood. All receptors come from a woman aged 18 to 35 in good health. Both conserved end residues are part of each CDR3. The order of the fields is V gene, J gene, D gene, clone size, CDR3 protein, CDR3 DNA. The D gene is left open where the match is weak. Clone sizes are given selectively: once, few, many, or a class where the clone is expanded.

TRBV20-1,TRBJ1-2,TRBD1,NA,CSARSQGEGYTF,TGCAGTGCTAGGTCCCAGGGGGAGGGCTACACCTTC
TRBV5-1,TRBJ2-7,TRBD2,NA,CASSPAGTSGKQYF,TGCGCCAGCAGCCCCGCCGGGACTAGCGGTAAGCAGTACTTC
TRBV5-1,TRBJ2-5,TRBD1,NA,CASSMTGEETQYF,TGCGCCAGCAGCATGACAGGGGAAGAGACCCAGTACTTC
TRBV10-3,TRBJ2-4,TRBD1,NA,CAISESTGENIQYF,TGTGCCATCAGTGAGTCGACAGGGGAAAACATTCAGTACTTC
TRBV6-6,TRBJ2-7,TRBD2,NA,CASGRGGDYEQYF,TGTGCCAGCGGCCGGGGGGGGGACTACGAGCAGTACTTC
TRBV20-1,TRBJ2-1,NA,many,CSANGGEYNEQFF,TGCAGTGCTAATGGGGGAGAGTACAATGAGCAGTTCTTC
TRBV6-5,TRBJ2-1,NA,NA,CASSFVLGMDEQFF,TGTGCCAGCAGTTTTGTCTTGGGGATGGATGAGCAGTTCTTC
TRBV12-3/TRBV12-4,TRBJ2-1,NA,NA,CASSHGVSYNEQFF,TGTGCCAGCAGCCACGGTGTGTCCTACAATGAGCAGTTCTTC
TRBV5-1,TRBJ2-2,NA,few,CASSLASDTGELFF,TGCGCCAGCAGCTTGGCCTCAGACACCGGGGAGCTGTTTTTT
TRBV7-2,TRBJ2-5,NA,NA,CASSLVIAQETQYF,TGTGCCAGCAGCTTAGTCATAGCCCAAGAGACCCAGTACTTC
TRBV12-3/TRBV12-4,TRBJ1-6,NA,NA,CASARFSSYNSPLHF,TGTGCCAGTGCTCGATTCAGCTCCTATAATTCACCCCTCCACTTT
TRBV3-1,TRBJ1-1,NA,NA,CASSYGHATEAFF,TGTGCCAGCAGCTACGGACACGCCACTGAAGCTTTCTTT
TRBV7-2,TRBJ2-7,TRBD2,few,CASSLYGAGGLVYEQYF,TGTGCCAGCAGCTTATACGGTGCGGGAGGCCTCGTATACGAGCAGTACTTC
TRBV18,TRBJ1-1,NA,few,CASSPTGSDTEAFF,TGTGCCAGCTCACCCACAGGGTCTGACACTGAAGCTTTCTTT
TRBV6-5,TRBJ1-2,NA,NA,CASGGDGGYTF,TGTGCCAGCGGGGGGGATGGGGGCTACACCTTC
TRBV3-1,TRBJ2-1,TRBD1,few,CASSQGDRVEQFF,TGTGCCAGCAGCCAGGGGGACAGGGTAGAGCAGTTCTTC
TRBV27,TRBJ1-2,NA,few,CASGRAVGGYTF,TGTGCCAGCGGCCGGGCAGTCGGTGGCTACACCTTC
TRBV7-9,TRBJ2-1,TRBD2,NA,CASSSLSGLGSYNEQFF,TGTGCCAGCAGCTCCCTTAGCGGGCTCGGCTCCTACAATGAGCAGTTCTTC
TRBV11-3,TRBJ2-3,NA,NA,CASSLEAIMVPDTQYF,TGTGCCAGCAGCTTAGAGGCCATCATGGTGCCAGATACGCAGTATTTT
TRBV6-2/TRBV6-3,TRBJ2-1,NA,NA,CASSFGSEQFF,TGTGCCAGCAGCTTTGGGAGTGAGCAGTTCTTC